Sequencing of this TCR beta chain was carried out in a study of glioma-infiltrating T cells after dendritic cell vaccination. Time point specified: after dendritic cell vaccination, including at tumor progression/relapse. Patients had residual fresh-frozen tumor tissue and more than two years of survival data. Data came from immunoSEQ multiplex PCR; TCRdb stores just in-frame clones and leaves some out. Of some 60,000 clones listed, about four fifths are singletons. Regarding the study as a whole: Patients with more pretreatment TILs had longer time to progression and survival.

Regarding this clone: The antigen is not known.

The V gene lost 2 bases and the J gene lost 7 bases, with 11 bases spanning the gap. Germline values: CDR1 GTSNPN, CDR2 SVGIG (reference sequence). The CDR3 is made up of 12 amino acids. The V and J genes are TRBV30 and TRBJ1-2; D possibly corresponds to TRBD1 (6 bases). This clonotype was sampled from a human donor with glioblastoma. This sample comprised blood, obtained after dendritic cell vaccination. The CDR3 bases are TGTGCCTGGAGTATTACAGGGAGTGGCTACACCTTC. Protein sequence: CAWSITGSGYTF.